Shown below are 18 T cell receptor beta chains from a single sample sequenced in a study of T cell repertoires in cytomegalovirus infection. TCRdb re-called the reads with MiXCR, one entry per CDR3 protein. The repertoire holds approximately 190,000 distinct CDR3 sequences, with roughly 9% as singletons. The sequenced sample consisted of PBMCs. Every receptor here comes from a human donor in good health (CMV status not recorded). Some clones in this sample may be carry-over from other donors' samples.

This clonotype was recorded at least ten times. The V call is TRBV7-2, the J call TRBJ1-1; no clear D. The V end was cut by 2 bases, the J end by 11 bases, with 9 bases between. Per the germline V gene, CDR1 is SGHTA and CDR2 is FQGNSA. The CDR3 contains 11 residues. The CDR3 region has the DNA TGTGCCAGCAGCTTATCGGTCCGCGCTTTCTTT. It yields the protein CASSLSVRAFF.

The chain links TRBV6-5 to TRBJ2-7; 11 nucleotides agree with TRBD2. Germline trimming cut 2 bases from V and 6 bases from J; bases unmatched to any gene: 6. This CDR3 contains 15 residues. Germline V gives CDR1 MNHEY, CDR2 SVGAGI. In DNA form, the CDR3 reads TGTGCCAGCAGTTACAGTACTAGCGGGAGTAGCGAGCAGTACTTC. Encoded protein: CASSYSTSGSSEQYF.

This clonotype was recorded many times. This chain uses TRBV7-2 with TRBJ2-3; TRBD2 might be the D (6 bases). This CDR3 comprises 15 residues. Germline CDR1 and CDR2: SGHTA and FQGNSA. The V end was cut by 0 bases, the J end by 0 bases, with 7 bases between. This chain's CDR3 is CASSLARGSTDTQYF. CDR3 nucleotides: TGTGCCAGCAGCTTAGCGCGGGGAAGCACAGATACGCAGTATTTT.

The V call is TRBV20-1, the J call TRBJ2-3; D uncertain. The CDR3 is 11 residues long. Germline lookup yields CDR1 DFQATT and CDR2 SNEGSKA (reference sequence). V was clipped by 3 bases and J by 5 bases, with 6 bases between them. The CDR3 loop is CSASVIDTQYF. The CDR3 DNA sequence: TGCAGTGCTAGCGTCATAGATACGCAGTATTTT.

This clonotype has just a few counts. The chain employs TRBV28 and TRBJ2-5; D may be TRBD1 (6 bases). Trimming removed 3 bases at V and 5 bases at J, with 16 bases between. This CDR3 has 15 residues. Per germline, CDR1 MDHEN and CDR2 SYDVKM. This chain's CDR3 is CASSLPTGSGETQYF. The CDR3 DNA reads TGTGCCAGCAGTTTGCCGACAGGCTCGGGGGAGACCCAGTACTTC.

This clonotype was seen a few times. CDR3 amino acids: CASRAGTTNTGELFF. The DNA for the CDR3 is TGTGCCAGCAGGGCCGGGACAACCAACACCGGGGAGCTGTTTTTT. The chain links TRBV5-4 to TRBJ2-2, with D perhaps matching TRBD1 (6 bases). Germline assignment: CDR1 SGHNT and CDR2 YYREEE (reference sequence). The CDR3 totals 15 residues. Trimming cost V 5 bases and J 2 bases, with 13 bases left between them.

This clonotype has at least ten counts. The CDR3 bases are TGTGCCAGCAGCTATGACAGGGTAAATCAGCCCCAGCATTTT. Amino acid sequence: CASSYDRVNQPQHF. The chain links TRBV7-9 to TRBJ1-5, with 7 bases lining up with TRBD1. CDR1 and CDR2 (germline): SEHNR, FQNEAQ (reference sequence). CDR3 length equals 14 residues. The junction had 4 bases not matched to a gene; V was cut back by 4 bases and J by 4 bases.

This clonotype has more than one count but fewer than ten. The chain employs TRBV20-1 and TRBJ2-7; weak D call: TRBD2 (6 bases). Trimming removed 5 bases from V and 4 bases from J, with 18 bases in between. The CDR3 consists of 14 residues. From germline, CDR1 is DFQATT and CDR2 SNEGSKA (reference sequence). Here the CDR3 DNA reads TGCAGTGCTCCCGCCGCGACTAGTTTGTACGAGCAGTACTTC. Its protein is CSAPAATSLYEQYF.

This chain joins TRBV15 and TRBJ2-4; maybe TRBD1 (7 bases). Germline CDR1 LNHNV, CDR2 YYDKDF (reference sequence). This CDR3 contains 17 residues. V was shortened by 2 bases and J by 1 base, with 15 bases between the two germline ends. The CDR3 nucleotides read TGTGCCACCAGCAGAAACGACAGGGCGGGGGCCAAAAACATTCAGTACTTC. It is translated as CATSRNDRAGAKNIQYF.

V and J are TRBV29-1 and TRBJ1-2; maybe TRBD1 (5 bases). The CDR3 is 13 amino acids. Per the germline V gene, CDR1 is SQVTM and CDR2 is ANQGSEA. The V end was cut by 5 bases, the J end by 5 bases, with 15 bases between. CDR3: CSVLSHQGYGYTF. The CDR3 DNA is TGCAGCGTTTTATCTCATCAGGGATATGGCTACACCTTC.

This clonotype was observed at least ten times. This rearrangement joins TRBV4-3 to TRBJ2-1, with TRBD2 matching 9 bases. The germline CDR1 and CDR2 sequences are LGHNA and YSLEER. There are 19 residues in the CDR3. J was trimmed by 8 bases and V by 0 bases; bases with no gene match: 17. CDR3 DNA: TGCGCCAGCAGCCAAGAAGTGACTAGCGGCCCCCGGCGGGGCCATGAGCAGTTCTTC. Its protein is CASSQEVTSGPRRGHEQFF.

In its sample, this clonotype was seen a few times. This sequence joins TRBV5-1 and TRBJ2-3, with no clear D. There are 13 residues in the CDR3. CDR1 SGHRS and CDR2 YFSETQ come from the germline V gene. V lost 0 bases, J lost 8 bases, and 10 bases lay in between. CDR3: CASSLDPAGTQYF. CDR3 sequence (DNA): TGCGCCAGCAGCTTGGATCCAGCCGGTACGCAGTATTTT.

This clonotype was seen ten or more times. The CDR3 reads CASSLEGTRGSVYGYTF. The CDR3 coding sequence is TGTGCCAGCAGCTTAGAAGGGACGAGGGGTAGTGTCTATGGCTACACCTTC. The V call is TRBV7-2, the J call TRBJ1-2; maybe TRBD1 (5 bases). This CDR3 comprises 17 residues. V shed 1 base and J shed 4 bases, with 19 bases lying between them. The V gene's germline CDR1 is SGHTA and CDR2 FQGNSA.

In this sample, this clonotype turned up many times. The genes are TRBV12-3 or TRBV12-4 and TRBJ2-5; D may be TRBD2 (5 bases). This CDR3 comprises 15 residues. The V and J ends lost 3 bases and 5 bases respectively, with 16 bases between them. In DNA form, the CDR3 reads TGTGCCAGCAGTTTTCTACGGGGAGTATCTGAGACCCAGTACTTC. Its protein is CASSFLRGVSETQYF.

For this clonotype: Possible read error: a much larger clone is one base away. CDR3 nucleotides: TGTGCCAGCAGGGCTAGCGGGGGGTTTGTCGATGAGCAGTTCTTC. Protein product: CASRASGGFVDEQFF. The chain uses TRBV12-3 or TRBV12-4 and TRBJ2-1; 11 bases map to TRBD2. The V segment lost 6 bases and the J segment 8 bases; nucleotides outside the gene matches: 9. The CDR3 length is 15 residues.

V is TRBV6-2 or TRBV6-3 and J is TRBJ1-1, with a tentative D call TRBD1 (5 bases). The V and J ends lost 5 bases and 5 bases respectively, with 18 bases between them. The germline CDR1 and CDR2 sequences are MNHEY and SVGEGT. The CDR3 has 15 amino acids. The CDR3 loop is CASSPTGPRGTEAFF. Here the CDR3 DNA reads TGTGCCAGCAGTCCTACCGGGCCACGGGGGACTGAAGCTTTCTTT.

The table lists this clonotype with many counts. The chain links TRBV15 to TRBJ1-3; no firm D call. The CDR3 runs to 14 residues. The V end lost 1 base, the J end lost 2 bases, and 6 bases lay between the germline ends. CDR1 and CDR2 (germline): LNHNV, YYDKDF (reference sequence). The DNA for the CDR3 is TGTGCCACCAGCAGAGTTGACACTGGAAACACCATATATTTT. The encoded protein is CATSRVDTGNTIYF.

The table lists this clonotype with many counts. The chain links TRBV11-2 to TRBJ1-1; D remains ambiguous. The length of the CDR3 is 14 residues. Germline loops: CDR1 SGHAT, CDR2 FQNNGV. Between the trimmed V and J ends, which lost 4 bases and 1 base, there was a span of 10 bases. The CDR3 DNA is TGTGCCAGCAGCTACCACACAACGAACACTGAAGCTTTCTTT. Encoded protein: CASSYHTTNTEAFF. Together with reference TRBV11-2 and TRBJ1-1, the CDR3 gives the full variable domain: EAGVAQSPRYKIIEKRQSVAFWCNPISGHATLYWYQQILGQGPKLLIQFQNNGVVDDSQLPKDRFSAERLKGVDSTLKIQPAKLEDSAVYLCASSYHTTNTEAFFGQGTRLTVV.